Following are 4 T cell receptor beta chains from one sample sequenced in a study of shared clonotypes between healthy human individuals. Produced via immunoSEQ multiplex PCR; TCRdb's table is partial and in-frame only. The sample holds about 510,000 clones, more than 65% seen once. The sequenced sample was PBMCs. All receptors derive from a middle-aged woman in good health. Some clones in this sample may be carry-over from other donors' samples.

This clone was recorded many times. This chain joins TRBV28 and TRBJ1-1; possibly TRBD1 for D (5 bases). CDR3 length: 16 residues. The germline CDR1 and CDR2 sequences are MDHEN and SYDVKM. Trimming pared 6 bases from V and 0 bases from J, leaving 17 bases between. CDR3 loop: CASRDPGRRLNTEAFF. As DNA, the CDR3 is TGTGCCAGCAGGGATCCGGGACGGAGGTTGAACACTGAAGCTTTCTTT.

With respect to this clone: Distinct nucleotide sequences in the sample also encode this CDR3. The CDR3, as DNA: TGCGCCAGCAGCTTTCTCACTGGGAACACCGGGGAGCTGTTTTTT. The encoded protein is CASSFLTGNTGELFF. The V call is TRBV5-1, the J call TRBJ2-2; D is uncertain. The CDR3 runs 15 residues. Trimming removed 2 bases at V and 1 base at J, with 9 bases between. Germline CDR1 SGHRS, CDR2 YFSETQ. The full variable domain, completed using reference TRBV5-1 and TRBJ2-2, is KAGVTQTPRYLIKTRGQQVTLSCSPISGHRSVSWYQQTPGQGLQFLFEYFSETQRNKGNFPGRFSGRQFSNSRSEMNVSTLELGDSALYLCASSFLTGNTGELFFGEGSRLTVL.

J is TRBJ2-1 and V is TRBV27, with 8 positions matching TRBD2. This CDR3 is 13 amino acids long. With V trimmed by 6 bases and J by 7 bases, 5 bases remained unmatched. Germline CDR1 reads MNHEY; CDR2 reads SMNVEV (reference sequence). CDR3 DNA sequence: TGTGCCAGCAGGTTTAGCGGGGAGAATGAGCAGTTCTTC. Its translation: CASRFSGENEQFF.

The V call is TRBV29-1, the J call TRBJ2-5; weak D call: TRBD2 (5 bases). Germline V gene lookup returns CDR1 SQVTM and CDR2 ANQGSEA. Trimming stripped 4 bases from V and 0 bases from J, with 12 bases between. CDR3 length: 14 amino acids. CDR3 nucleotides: TGCAGCGTTGGTCAGCGGTTGTACCAAGAGACCCAGTACTTC. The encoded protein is CSVGQRLYQETQYF.